This T cell receptor beta chain was captured in a study of regulatory T cells in long-lasting Graves disease. Study-level findings and limits: Newly diagnosed patients had higher TCR diversity than persistent Graves' patients did. Persistent disease exhibited a predilection for TRBV28, TRBJ1-2 and TRBJ2-5.

With iRepertoire HTBI primers and Arm-PCR of CDR3 regions, TCR beta libraries were built. MiXCR, run by TCRdb on the multiplex PCR reads, gives a single entry per CDR3 protein. The repertoire holds hundreds of thousands of distinct CDR3 sequences, with around 15% as singletons. Per germline, CDR1 DFQATT and CDR2 SNEGSKA (reference sequence). V lost 6 bases and J 0 bases, leaving 13 bases between the germline ends. The CDR3 has 14 amino acids. Time point indicated: newly diagnosed GD, antithyroid drugs for less than 3 months. Researchers made the TCR library from RNA that was extracted from PBMCs. The table lists this clonotype with many counts. Its antigen is as yet unknown. The data were also submitted as part of a second study, on T cells in Graves' hyperthyroidism and ophthalmopathy.

The input for sequencing was peripheral blood mononuclear cells (PBMCs), taken at new diagnosis, from a patient treated with antithyroid drugs. The chain has TRBV20-1 and TRBJ2-3; D is perhaps TRBD2 (6 bases). The origin of this receptor is a woman aged 35-60 years with Graves disease. The CDR3 DNA reads TGCAGTGCCCCCCCCGGGGGTAGCACAGATACGCAGTATTTT. Translation: CSAPPGGSTDTQYF.